Described below is a single T cell receptor beta chain sequence and its context. Its cognate antigen is unknown. These data come from a study of cytomegalovirus exposure and HLA in healthy donors. Study-wide results and limits: Whilst most TCR sequences proved rare, a subset of public TCRs occurred across many donors. A previous analysis found most TCR beta V segments productive roughly 87% or roughly 30% of the time.

Primers for the PCR totalled 60 Vbeta and 13 Jbeta. Data came from immunoSEQ multiplex PCR; TCRdb stores just in-frame clones and leaves some out. The sample has under 200,000 clones, roughly 80% seen once. Sequenced material: PBMCs. The receptor was derived from a young woman in good health and CMV-seronegative.

CDR3 residues: CASSSPTGEAFF. CDR3 DNA sequence: TGTGCCAGCAGCTCCCCGACAGGTGAAGCTTTCTTT. The chain joins TRBV7-9 to TRBJ1-1, with D perhaps TRBD1 (6 bases). V gave up 4 bases and J gave up 7 bases, with 10 bases separating them. The germline gives CDR1 SEHNR, CDR2 FQNEAQ (reference sequence). The CDR3 has 12 amino acids.